These T cell receptor beta chains were read from a single sample in a study of shared clonotypes between healthy human individuals. Libraries were prepared by immunoSEQ multiplex PCR; TCRdb keeps only in-frame clonotypes and omits some of them. Among roughly 770,000 clones, 96% were seen once, and the ten largest hold roughly 0.23%. The sequencing sample was made of naive CD8+ T cells sorted from blood. The receptors here all came from a young man in good health. The CDR3 runs from the conserved cysteine through the conserved F or W. The D gene is left open where the match is weak. The size entry is marked missing in some rows and otherwise reads once, few, many or a size class.

d_gene	abundance	v_gene	j_gene	CDR3nt	CDR3aa
NA	NA	TRBV4-1	TRBJ1-1	TGCGCCAGCAGCCAAGAAGCGCAGAACACTGAAGCTTTCTTT	CASSQEAQNTEAFF
NA	NA	TRBV30	TRBJ1-2	TGTGCCTGGGACTCCCCGAGGGGCTACACCTTC	CAWDSPRGYTF
TRBD2	NA	TRBV27	TRBJ2-1	TGTGCCAGCAGGCTAGGACTAGCGGGAGTATACAATGAGCAGTTCTTC	CASRLGLAGVYNEQFF
NA	NA	TRBV29-1	TRBJ1-1	TGCAGCGTTGAAGATCGGTACAGGGAAGCTTTCTTT	CSVEDRYREAFF
NA	NA	TRBV10-3	TRBJ2-7	TGTGCCATCAGCCCACATCAGCAGGGCGCTACCTACGAGCAGTACTTC	CAISPHQQGATYEQYF
NA	NA	TRBV15	TRBJ2-1	TGTGCCACCAGTAGAGAGGGGTATGAGCAGTTCTTC	CATSREGYEQFF
TRBD2	NA	TRBV19	TRBJ2-7	TGTGCCAGTAGTCCATACCCAAATGTTGCCTTAGCGGGATCTCGCTACGAGCAGTACTTC	CASSPYPNVALAGSRYEQYF
NA	NA	TRBV7-9	TRBJ1-1	TGTGCCAGCAGCCCCATATCCGTATCCACTGAAGCTTTCTTT	CASSPISVSTEAFF
TRBD1	NA	TRBV4-1	TRBJ2-1	TGCGCCAGCAACTACAGGGGGCTAGGGGATGAGCAGTTCTTC	CASNYRGLGDEQFF
NA	NA	TRBV7-9	TRBJ1-2	TGTGCCAGCAGATCCGGACGGGGCGATGGCTACACCTTC	CASRSGRGDGYTF
NA	NA	TRBV4-3	TRBJ1-2	TGCGCCAGCAGCCCCACCTTGGGCAGGGATGACTATGGCTACACCTTC	CASSPTLGRDDYGYTF
TRBD1	NA	TRBV19	TRBJ2-7	TGTGCCAGTAGTCCAGTGACAGGGGCGCCGGCAGAGCAGTACTTC	CASSPVTGAPAEQYF
NA	NA	TRBV7-8	TRBJ1-4	TGTGCCAGCAGCTTAGGGGTCTTCAAGGGCCCGGAAGAAAAACTGTTTTTT	CASSLGVFKGPEEKLFF
NA	NA	TRBV7-9	TRBJ1-5	TGTGCCAGCAGCTTGGGCCCGATTCAGCCCCAGCATTTT	CASSLGPIQPQHF
TRBD2	NA	TRBV10-3	TRBJ2-2	TGTGCCATCAGCGAGCGGGAGGGCCCCGGGGAGCTGTTTTTT	CAISEREGPGELFF
NA	NA	TRBV5-1	TRBJ2-7	TGCGCCAGCAGCTTGTGGGGCGGGACCCCGGACGAGCAGTACTTC	CASSLWGGTPDEQYF
NA	NA	TRBV20-1	TRBJ2-1	TGCAGTGCTGTCCACCTAGGTGAGCAGTTCTTC	CSAVHLGEQFF
NA	NA	TRBV27	TRBJ2-7	TGTGCCAGCAGTTTAGGGCAGCACTACGAGCAGTACTTC	CASSLGQHYEQYF
NA	NA	TRBV29-1	TRBJ2-1	TGCAGCGTTGGGATTCCCGATGAGCAGTTCTTC	CSVGIPDEQFF
TRBD1	once	TRBV7-9	TRBJ2-7	TGTGCCAGCAACCCCAGCAGGACAGGGCATTTCTACGAGCAGTACTTC	CASNPSRTGHFYEQYF
NA	NA	TRBV6-5	TRBJ2-5	TGTGCCAGCAGTTACTACCGGGCCCAAGAGACCCAGTACTTC	CASSYYRAQETQYF
NA	NA	TRBV11-2	TRBJ1-1	TGTGCCAGCAGCTTAGATTGGGCGACATCTGAAGCTTTCTTT	CASSLDWATSEAFF
NA	NA	TRBV6-1	TRBJ2-7	TGTGCCAGTAGACAGGAGAGCTCCTACGAGCAGTACTTC	CASRQESSYEQYF
NA	NA	TRBV2	TRBJ1-3	TGTGCCAGCGAGGACCCGGGACGATCTGGAAACACCATATATTTT	CASEDPGRSGNTIYF
TRBD1	NA	TRBV10-3	TRBJ1-2	TGTGCCATCAGTGACCAAGACAGGGCACGCCAGAGTCTCTATGGCTACACCTTC	CAISDQDRARQSLYGYTF
NA	NA	TRBV29-1	TRBJ1-2	TGCAGCGTCGGCGGCCCGACCTCTAACTATGGCTACACCTTC	CSVGGPTSNYGYTF
NA	NA	TRBV11-2	TRBJ1-2	TGTGCCAGCAGCGACGGTGGGGGGTTTAATGGCTACACCTTC	CASSDGGGFNGYTF
NA	NA	TRBV27	TRBJ2-5	TGTGCCAGCAGTTTATCACCTAATCAAGAGACCCAGTACTTC	CASSLSPNQETQYF